A selection of T cell receptor beta chains follows, all from one sample in a study of cytomegalovirus exposure and HLA in healthy donors. The method was immunoSEQ multiplex PCR; TCRdb's version includes in-frame clones alone and lacks a portion of them. The sample lists over 100,000 clones; approximately 92% were seen once. The source material was PBMCs. The receptor set was obtained from a woman between 18 and 29 years old in good health and CMV-seronegative. Each CDR3 is given with its conserved first and last residue. The D gene is left open where the match is weak. Clone sizes are given selectively: once, few, many, or a class where the clone is expanded.

v_gene	j_gene	len	abundance	d_gene	CDR3aa	CDR3nt
TRBV2	TRBJ2-3	13	-	-	CASSLNRGNTQYF	TGTGCCAGCAGTCTTAACCGAGGCAATACGCAGTATTTT
TRBV19	TRBJ1-2	14	-	-	CASSIFNQGYGYTF	TGTGCCAGTAGTATATTTAACCAGGGCTATGGCTACACCTTC
TRBV6-6	TRBJ1-1	14	-	TRBD1	CASSGQGTDTEAFF	TGTGCCAGCAGCGGACAGGGGACAGACACTGAAGCTTTCTTT
TRBV12-5	TRBJ2-7	15	-	-	CASGLVVQGPYEQYF	TGTGCTAGTGGTTTGGTAGTGCAGGGTCCCTACGAGCAGTACTTC
TRBV6-5	TRBJ2-1	13	-	-	CASSSGQYNEQFF	TGTGCCAGCAGTTCTGGACAGTACAATGAGCAGTTCTTC
TRBV7-3	TRBJ1-3	14	few	-	CASSLRAGGNTIYF	TGTGCCAGCAGCTTAAGGGCGGGTGGCAACACCATATATTTT
TRBV29-1	TRBJ1-1	13	few	-	CSVDSFDDTEAFF	TGCAGCGTGGACAGTTTCGACGACACTGAAGCTTTCTTT
TRBV28	TRBJ1-2	14	-	TRBD1	CASLSGQGNYGYTF	TGTGCCAGCCTATCGGGACAGGGTAACTATGGCTACACCTTC
TRBV9	TRBJ1-2	14	once	TRBD1	CASSNSGGAYGYTF	TGTGCCAGCAGCAACTCAGGGGGCGCCTATGGCTACACCTTC
TRBV6-5	TRBJ1-4	15	-	-	CASSYSFRVGEKLFF	TGTGCCAGCAGTTACTCGTTCAGGGTGGGGGAAAAACTGTTTTTT
TRBV27	TRBJ1-2	13	-	-	CASSLSFLDGYTF	TGTGCCAGCAGTTTATCCTTCCTCGATGGCTACACCTTC
TRBV5-1	TRBJ2-5	14	-	TRBD1	CASSLEGGPETQYF	TGCGCCAGCAGCTTGGAAGGGGGCCCCGAGACCCAGTACTTC
TRBV12-5	TRBJ2-7	13	-	-	CASGLDGPYEQYF	TGTGCTAGTGGTTTGGATGGGCCCTACGAGCAGTACTTC
TRBV6-5	TRBJ1-2	14	-	-	CASSYSAGLSGYTF	TGTGCCAGCAGTTACTCAGCAGGGCTCTCTGGCTACACCTTC
TRBV19	TRBJ1-5	12	few	-	CASRQGNQPQHF	TGTGCCAGTAGACAGGGAAATCAGCCCCAGCATTTT
TRBV29-1	TRBJ1-1	13	-	-	CSVVAGANTEAFF	TGCAGCGTTGTCGCAGGGGCGAACACTGAAGCTTTCTTT
TRBV4-2	TRBJ1-2	12	once	-	CASSQGGDGYTF	TGTGCCAGCAGCCAAGGCGGGGATGGCTACACCTTC
TRBV11-3	TRBJ2-3	16	-	TRBD2	CASSRGTSGGADTQYF	TGTGCCAGCAGCCGCGGGACTAGCGGGGGTGCGGATACGCAGTATTTT
TRBV5-1	TRBJ2-5	14	-	TRBD2	CASSLVGGKETQYF	TGCGCCAGCAGCTTGGTCGGGGGGAAAGAGACCCAGTACTTC
TRBV5-8	TRBJ1-1	14	-	-	CASRHTEGGAEAFF	TGTGCCAGCAGGCATACCGAGGGAGGCGCTGAAGCTTTCTTT
TRBV7-6	TRBJ2-7	14	few	-	CASSPVGASYEQYF	TGTGCCAGCAGCCCCGTAGGGGCATCCTACGAGCAGTACTTC
TRBV10-3	TRBJ1-5	13	few	TRBD1	CAIRGQTNQPQHF	TGTGCCATCAGGGGACAGACTAATCAGCCCCAGCATTTT
TRBV15	TRBJ1-5	14	-	TRBD1	CATSLRQGYQPQHF	TGTGCCACCAGCCTTAGACAGGGATATCAGCCCCAGCATTTT
TRBV5-1	TRBJ1-1	14	-	-	CASSFRQTNTEAFF	TGCGCCAGCAGCTTTCGACAGACCAACACTGAAGCTTTCTTT
TRBV6-1	TRBJ1-3	14	-	TRBD1	CASREGQGRNTIYF	TGTGCCAGCAGGGAGGGACAGGGAAGAAACACCATATATTTT
TRBV7-8	TRBJ1-3	14	few	-	CASSPDSVRNTIYF	TGTGCCAGCAGCCCCGACTCTGTTAGGAACACCATATATTTT
TRBV29-1	TRBJ1-5	13	-	-	CSVQAGDDQPQHF	TGCAGCGTCCAGGCGGGGGATGATCAGCCCCAGCATTTT
TRBV2	TRBJ2-1	15	-	-	CASNWDTSSYNEQFF	TGTGCCAGCAATTGGGACACTTCTTCCTACAATGAGCAGTTCTTC
TRBV5-1	TRBJ1-1	13	-	TRBD1	CASSGQGYTEAFF	TGCGCCAGCAGCGGACAGGGATACACTGAAGCTTTCTTT
TRBV18	TRBJ1-3	16	-	-	CASSPFDSSSGNTIYF	TGTGCCAGCTCACCCTTCGATTCGAGCTCTGGAAACACCATATATTTT
TRBV15	TRBJ2-7	16	-	TRBD1	CATGRGDRVLSYEQYF	TGTGCCACCGGACGCGGGGACAGGGTGTTATCCTACGAGCAGTACTTC
TRBV7-9	TRBJ1-2	14	-	-	CASSLVGADYGYTF	TGTGCCAGCAGCTTAGTGGGAGCAGACTATGGCTACACCTTC
TRBV6-1	TRBJ2-7	13	few	-	CASSEVRHYEQYF	TGTGCCAGCAGTGAAGTTCGACACTACGAGCAGTACTTC
TRBV4-1	TRBJ2-7	17	-	TRBD1	CASSQVGLRDSSYEQYF	TGCGCCAGCAGCCAAGTGGGGCTCCGGGACAGCTCCTACGAGCAGTACTTC
TRBV7-3	TRBJ2-3	14	-	TRBD2	CASSRGGPTDTQYF	TGTGCCAGCAGCCGCGGGGGACCCACAGATACGCAGTATTTT
TRBV5-8	TRBJ1-5	15	-	TRBD1	CASSLDVTGDQPQHF	TGTGCCAGCAGCTTGGATGTGACAGGGGATCAGCCCCAGCATTTT
TRBV21-1	TRBJ1-5	15	few	-	CASSHRVGSNQPQHF	TGTGCCAGCAGCCACAGGGTAGGAAGCAATCAGCCCCAGCATTTT
TRBV7-3	TRBJ2-7	14	-	TRBD2	CASSLGGGGYEQYF	TGTGCCAGCAGCTTAGGCGGGGGTGGCTACGAGCAGTACTTC
TRBV5-1	TRBJ2-2	15	-	-	CASSFGQMNTGELFF	TGCGCCAGCAGCTTTGGGCAGATGAACACCGGGGAGCTGTTTTTT
TRBV19	TRBJ1-3	16	-	-	CASSIKYRVAGNTIYF	TGTGCCAGTAGTATCAAATACAGGGTCGCCGGAAACACCATATATTTT
TRBV5-1	TRBJ1-2	15	-	-	CASSPEVDRNYGYTF	TGCGCCAGCAGCCCCGAGGTCGACAGGAACTATGGCTACACCTTC
TRBV6-6	TRBJ1-4	11	-	-	CATGIYEKLFF	TGTGCCACGGGGATTTATGAAAAACTGTTTTTT
TRBV7-9	TRBJ2-2	14	-	-	CASSLRSRAGELFF	TGTGCCAGCAGCTTAAGATCCAGGGCTGGGGAGCTGTTTTTT
TRBV4-2	TRBJ1-1	15	-	-	CASSQDQAGNTEAFF	TGTGCCAGCAGCCAAGATCAAGCAGGGAACACTGAAGCTTTCTTT
TRBV27	TRBJ2-4	14	-	TRBD1	CANNPGQGENIQYF	TGTGCCAACAACCCGGGACAGGGGGAAAACATTCAGTACTTC